This T cell receptor (beta chain) derives from a study of blood T cell repertoires in COVID-19. As for the study in general: The samples span acute and convalescent COVID-19 from the United States, Italy and Spain. T cells, B-cell-depleted T cells, or PBMCs provided the cDNA or gDNA that served as material.

Authors' data handling: Amplification from reference gene primers served as the basis for estimated nucleated cell counts. Sequencing used immunoSEQ multiplex PCR; TCRdb keeps in-frame clones, though not all of them. V and J calls and clone size are those listed in that table; D and trimming were worked out from the DNA. The data show more than 100,000 clones, roughly four fifths seen once. This CDR3 spans 15 amino acids. V trimming: 1 base; J trimming: 5 bases; junction bases outside the gene matches: 6. Germline CDR1 SGHRS, CDR2 YFSETQ. The specimen was peripheral blood. The chain carries TRBV5-1 and TRBJ2-5; 9 nucleotides agree with TRBD1. The clonotype originates from a woman in her 70s with acute or convalescent COVID-19. The CDR3 spells CASSLSGTGRETQYF. CDR3 nucleotides: TGCGCCAGCAGCTTGTCCGGGACAGGGAGGGAGACCCAGTACTTC. Full variable domain (missing parts from reference TRBV5-1 and TRBJ2-5): KAGVTQTPRYLIKTRGQQVTLSCSPISGHRSVSWYQQTPGQGLQFLFEYFSETQRNKGNFPGRFSGRQFSNSRSEMNVSTLELGDSALYLCASSLSGTGRETQYFGPGTRLLVL.